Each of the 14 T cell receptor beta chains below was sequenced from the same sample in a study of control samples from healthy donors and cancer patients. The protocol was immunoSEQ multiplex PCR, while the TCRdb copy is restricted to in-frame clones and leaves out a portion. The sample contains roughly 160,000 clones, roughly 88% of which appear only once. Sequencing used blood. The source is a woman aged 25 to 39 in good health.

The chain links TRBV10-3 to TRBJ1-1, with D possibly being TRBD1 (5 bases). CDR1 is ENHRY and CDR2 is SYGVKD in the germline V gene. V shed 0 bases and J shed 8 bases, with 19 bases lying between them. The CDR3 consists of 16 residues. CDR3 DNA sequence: TGTGCCATCAGTGAGTCGTTTGGTCAGGGCGCTTCCGAAGCTTTCTTT. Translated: CAISESFGQGASEAFF.

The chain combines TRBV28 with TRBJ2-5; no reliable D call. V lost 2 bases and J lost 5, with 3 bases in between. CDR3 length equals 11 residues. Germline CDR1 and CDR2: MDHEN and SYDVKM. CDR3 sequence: CASSLGETQYF. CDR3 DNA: TGTGCCAGCAGTTTAGGTGAGACCCAGTACTTC.

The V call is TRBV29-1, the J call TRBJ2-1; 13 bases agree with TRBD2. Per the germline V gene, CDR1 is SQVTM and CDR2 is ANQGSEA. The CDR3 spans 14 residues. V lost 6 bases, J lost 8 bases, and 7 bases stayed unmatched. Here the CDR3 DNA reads TGCAGCGTGAGGACTAGCGGGAGAGGGGATGAGCAGTTCTTC. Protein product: CSVRTSGRGDEQFF.

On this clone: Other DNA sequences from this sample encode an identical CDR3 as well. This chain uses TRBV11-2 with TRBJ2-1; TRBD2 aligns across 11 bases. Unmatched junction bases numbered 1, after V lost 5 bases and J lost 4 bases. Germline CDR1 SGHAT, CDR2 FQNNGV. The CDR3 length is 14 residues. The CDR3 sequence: CASSLAGGYNEQFF. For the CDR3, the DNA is TGTGCCAGCAGCCTAGCGGGAGGTTACAATGAGCAGTTCTTC.

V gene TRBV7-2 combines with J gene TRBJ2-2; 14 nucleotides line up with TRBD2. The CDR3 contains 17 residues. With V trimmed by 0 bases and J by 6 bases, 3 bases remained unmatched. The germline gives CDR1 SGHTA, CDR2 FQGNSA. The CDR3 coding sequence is TGTGCCAGCAGCTTAGCGAGACTAGCGGGGGGGCCCGGGGAGCTGTTTTTT. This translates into CASSLARLAGGPGELFF. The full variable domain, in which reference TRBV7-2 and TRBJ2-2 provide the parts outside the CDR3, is GAGVSQSPSNKVTEKGKDVELRCDPISGHTALYWYRQSLGQGLEFLIYFQGNSAPDKSGLPSDRFSAERTGGSVSTLTIQRTQQEDSAVYLCASSLARLAGGPGELFFGEGSRLTVL.

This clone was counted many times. The CDR3 here is CASSLVGPRSPNTEAFF. In DNA, the CDR3 is TGTGCCAGCAGCTTAGTCGGCCCAAGATCTCCGAACACTGAAGCTTTCTTT. The V call is TRBV7-8, the J call TRBJ1-1, with no clear D. Trimming removed 1 base at V and 1 base at J, with 16 bases between. In germline, CDR1 is SGHVS, CDR2 FQNEAQ. The CDR3 has 17 residues.

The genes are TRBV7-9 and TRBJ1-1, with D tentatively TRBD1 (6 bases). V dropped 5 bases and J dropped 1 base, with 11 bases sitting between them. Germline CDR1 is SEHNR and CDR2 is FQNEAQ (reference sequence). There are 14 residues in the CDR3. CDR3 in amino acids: CASSDRDKNTEAFF. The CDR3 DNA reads TGTGCCAGCAGCGACCGGGACAAGAACACTGAAGCTTTCTTT.

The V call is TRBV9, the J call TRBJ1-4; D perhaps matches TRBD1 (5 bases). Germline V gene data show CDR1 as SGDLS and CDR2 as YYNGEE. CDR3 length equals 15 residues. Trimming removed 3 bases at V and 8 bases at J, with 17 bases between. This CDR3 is CASSAFDEEGEKLFF. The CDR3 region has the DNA TGTGCCAGCAGCGCCTTTGACGAGGAGGGGGAAAAACTGTTTTTT.

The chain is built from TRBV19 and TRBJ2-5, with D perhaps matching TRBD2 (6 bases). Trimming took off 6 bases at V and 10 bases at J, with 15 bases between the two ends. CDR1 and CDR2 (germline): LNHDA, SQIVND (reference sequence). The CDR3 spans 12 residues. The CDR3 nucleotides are TGTGCCAGTAGCCTATCTGGGGGGATCCAGTACTTC. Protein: CASSLSGGIQYF.

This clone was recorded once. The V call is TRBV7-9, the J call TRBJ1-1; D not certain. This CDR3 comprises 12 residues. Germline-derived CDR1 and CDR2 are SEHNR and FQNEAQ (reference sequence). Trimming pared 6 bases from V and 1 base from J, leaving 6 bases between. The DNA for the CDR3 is TGTGCCAGCAGGTCACAGAACACTGAAGCTTTCTTT. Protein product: CASRSQNTEAFF.

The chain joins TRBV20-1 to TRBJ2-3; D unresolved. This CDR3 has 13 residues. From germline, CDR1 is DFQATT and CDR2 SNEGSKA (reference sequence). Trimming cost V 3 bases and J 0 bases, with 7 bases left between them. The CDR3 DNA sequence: TGCAGTGCTAGTGTTGAGAGCACAGATACGCAGTATTTT. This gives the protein CSASVESTDTQYF.

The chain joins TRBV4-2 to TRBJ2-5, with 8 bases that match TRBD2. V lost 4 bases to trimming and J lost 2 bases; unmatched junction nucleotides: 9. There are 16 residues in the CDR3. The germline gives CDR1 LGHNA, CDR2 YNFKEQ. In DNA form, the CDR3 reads TGTGCCAGCAGCCCCTCTTCCGGGGGGGCTCAAGAGACCCAGTACTTC. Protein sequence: CASSPSSGGAQETQYF.

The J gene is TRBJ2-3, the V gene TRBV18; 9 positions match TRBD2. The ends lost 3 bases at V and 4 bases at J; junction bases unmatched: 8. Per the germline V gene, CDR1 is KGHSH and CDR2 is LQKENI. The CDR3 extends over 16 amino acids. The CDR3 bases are TGTGCCAGCTCACCGCTTGGGACTAGCTATTCAGATACGCAGTATTTT. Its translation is CASSPLGTSYSDTQYF.

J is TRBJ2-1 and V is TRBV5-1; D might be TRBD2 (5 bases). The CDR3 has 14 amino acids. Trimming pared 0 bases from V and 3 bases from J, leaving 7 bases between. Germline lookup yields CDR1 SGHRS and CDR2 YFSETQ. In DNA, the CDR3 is TGCGCCAGCAGCTTGGCGGCGGGCTACAATGAGCAGTTCTTC. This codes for CASSLAAGYNEQFF.